The present TCR beta chain was sequenced within a study of vaccination effects on CD4 cells after COVID-19. The CDR3 runs 13 residues. The V and J ends lost 6 bases and 4 bases, in that order; junction bases with no gene match: 4. Germline lookup yields CDR1 LNHDA and CDR2 SQIVND (reference sequence). A word on this clone: Its antigen remains unknown.

Pools of viral peptides were used by the ViraFEST assay to expand antigen-specific CD4+ T cells ahead of sequencing. The culture ran for approximately 10 days, and then CD4+ T cells were isolated. Nobody among the vaccine recipients had prior SARS-CoV-2 infection (nucleocapsid antibodies were negative). The protocol was immunoSEQ multiplex PCR, while the TCRdb copy is restricted to in-frame clones and leaves out a portion. The sample gives 25,000 to 35,000 clones, more than 60% of which show up once; about 32% is in the top ten. This sequence originates from a human donor who received a COVID-19 vaccine. The source material was CD4+ T cells from PBMCs cultured with SARS-CoV-2 spike peptides, sampled before COVID-19 vaccination. The gene calls are TRBV19 and TRBJ1-1, with 8 bases that match TRBD1. The CDR3 DNA follows: TGTGCCAGTAGCTCGACAGGGGCCACTGAAGCTTTCTTT. Translated: CASSSTGATEAFF.